A single sample gave rise to the 30 T cell receptor beta chains below, sequenced in a study of T cells after yellow fever vaccination (dated by TCRdb to between 2017 and 2020). Library preparation was by 5' RACE. Sequencer: Illumina HiSeq 2500. TCRdb reran the public reads through fastp at Q25 and MiXCR, keeping productive beta chains. Each entry merges the rows of one CDR3 protein and shows their most common DNA and genes. Present in this sample are approximately 110,000 distinct CDR3 sequences, 7.4% of which were seen just once. The ten largest clones add up to 2.5% of the sample. In the paper's terms, the treatment or condition label means: live attenuated yellow fever vaccine strain. Sample: CD4+ T cells sorted from PBMCs, taken 10 days after the first yellow fever vaccination. The receptor source for this set is a man younger than 35 who received the YFV17D yellow fever vaccine.

This clonotype was found a few times. The chain combines TRBV5-4 with TRBJ1-1, with TRBD1 identical over 7 bases. Germline trimming cut 1 base from V and 8 bases from J; bases unmatched to any gene: 11. Germline lookup yields CDR1 SGHNT and CDR2 YYREEE (reference sequence). There are 15 residues in the CDR3. CDR3 amino acids: CASSLSWTGPREAFF. In nucleotides, the CDR3 is TGTGCCAGCAGCTTGTCTTGGACAGGTCCTAGAGAAGCTTTCTTT.

This clonotype was found many times. This chain connects TRBV18 to TRBJ1-5; D might be TRBD1 (5 bases). Germline V gene data show CDR1 as KGHSH and CDR2 as LQKENI. Trimming stripped 5 bases from V and 4 bases from J, with 9 bases between. The CDR3 spans 13 residues. CDR3 sequence reads: CASSGGGNQPQHF. The CDR3 DNA reads as TGTGCCAGCTCAGGTGGGGGGAATCAGCCCCAGCATTTT.

This clonotype has more than one count but fewer than ten. V is TRBV20-1 and J is TRBJ1-5, with D possibly TRBD1 on 5 matching bases. Per the germline V gene, CDR1 is DFQATT and CDR2 is SNEGSKA (reference sequence). This CDR3 is 15 amino acids long. Trimming left V 0 bases short and J 2 bases short, with 11 bases between. CDR3 loop: CSAREWGSGNQPQHF. The CDR3 nucleotides read TGCAGTGCTAGAGAGTGGGGCTCGGGCAATCAGCCCCAGCATTTT.

This clonotype has just a few counts. V gene TRBV7-2 combines with J gene TRBJ2-7; no clear D. This CDR3 has 13 amino acids. The germline V and J ends were trimmed by 1 base and 6 bases, with 10 bases remaining between them. Germline V gene data show CDR1 as SGHTA and CDR2 as FQGNSA. The CDR3 region has the DNA TGTGCCAGCAGCTTAGTCGCAGTGAGCGAGCAGTACTTC. Translated, it gives CASSLVAVSEQYF.

J is TRBJ1-1 and V is TRBV9, with no clear D. V was shortened by 0 bases and J by 0 bases, with 9 bases between the two germline ends. The CDR3 consists of 15 residues. Germline CDR1 and CDR2: SGDLS and YYNGEE. The CDR3 DNA reads as TGTGCCAGCAGCGTAGAAGGCCTGATGAACACTGAAGCTTTCTTT. Its translation is CASSVEGLMNTEAFF.

In the case of this clonotype: A much larger clone lies one base from this, so it may be a read error. The CDR3 DNA follows: TGTGCCAGGAGCCAAGATCTGGACCGGAAAACCCACTTC. Translated, it gives CARSQDLDRKTHF. This chain joins TRBV4-2 and TRBJ2-4; D gene ambiguous. Looked up from germline, CDR1 is LGHNA and CDR2 is YNFKEQ. This CDR3 region has 13 residues.

This clonotype has ten or more counts. The V gene is TRBV28, the J gene TRBJ1-1, with 7 bases matching TRBD1. The CDR3 loop spans 15 amino acids. V lost 3 bases and J lost 4; bases outside the gene matches: 8. Germline V gene lookup returns CDR1 MDHEN and CDR2 SYDVKM. In DNA form, the CDR3 reads TGTGCCAGCAGTTTCCCCGACAGGGTAGGCACTGAAGCTTTCTTT. Its translation: CASSFPDRVGTEAFF. Using reference TRBV28 and TRBJ1-1 for the parts outside the CDR3, the full variable domain is DVKVTQSSRYLVKRTGEKVFLECVQDMDHENMFWYRQDPGLGLRLIYFSYDVKMKEKGDIPEGYSVSREKKERFSLILESASTNQTSMYLCASSFPDRVGTEAFFGQGTRLTVV.

Many counts were recorded for this clonotype. In nucleotides, the CDR3 is TGTGCCAGCACTAAGACTAGCGGGGGACGCTACAATGAGCAGTTCTTC. Its translation is CASTKTSGGRYNEQFF. V is TRBV25-1 and J is TRBJ2-1, with 12 positions matching TRBD2. The CDR3 totals 16 residues. Germline CDR1 reads MGHDK; CDR2 reads SYGVNS. The trim removed 7 bases at V and 3 bases at J, leaving 7 bases unmatched.

The rearrangement links TRBV6-2 or TRBV6-3 to TRBJ1-1; TRBD1 is a possible D gene (6 bases). V was cut by 5 bases and J by 3 bases, with 16 bases left in between. This CDR3 has 15 residues. CDR1 is MNHEY, CDR2 SVGEGT, per germline. CDR3: CASSGWDKGYTEAFF. CDR3 in DNA: TGTGCCAGCAGTGGATGGGACAAAGGGTACACTGAAGCTTTCTTT.

This clonotype came up many times. The chain has TRBV27 and TRBJ2-3; D remains unclear. Germline CDR1 reads MNHEY; CDR2 reads SMNVEV (reference sequence). The CDR3 has 16 amino acids. V lost 2 bases, J lost 6 bases, and 18 bases lay in between. The CDR3 DNA is TGTGCCAGCAGTTTAGGGTGGGTCCCGGGTCCGGATACGCAGTATTTT. It encodes CASSLGWVPGPDTQYF.

The rearrangement uses TRBV30 and TRBJ2-2; D is perhaps TRBD1 (6 bases). Trimming pared 5 bases from V and 1 base from J, leaving 17 bases between. Looked up from germline, CDR1 is GTSNPN and CDR2 is SVGIG (reference sequence). The CDR3 has 16 amino acids. CDR3 DNA sequence: TGTGCCTGGGATCTTGCGCTAGGGGGGAACACCGGGGAGCTGTTTTTT. Translation: CAWDLALGGNTGELFF.

This clonotype was seen at least ten times. The rearrangement links TRBV5-1 to TRBJ1-1; D remains unclear. With 5 bases removed from V and 1 base from J, the gap between germline ends came to 9 bases. The CDR3 runs 13 residues. Per the germline V gene, CDR1 is SGHRS and CDR2 is YFSETQ. The CDR3 sequence is CASSLASNTEAFF. The CDR3, as DNA: TGCGCCAGCAGTTTAGCCTCGAACACTGAAGCTTTCTTT.

This clonotype was counted at least ten times. The CDR3: CASSYSRANTEAFF. Written as DNA, the CDR3 is TGTGCCAGCAGTTACTCCCGGGCGAACACTGAAGCTTTCTTT. This sequence joins TRBV6-5 and TRBJ1-1; D not resolved. The CDR3 loop spans 14 amino acids. Germline CDR1 is MNHEY and CDR2 is SVGAGI. V lost 0 bases and J 1 base, leaving 6 bases between the germline ends.

This clonotype was detected many times. The chain couples TRBV7-2 to TRBJ2-7; D uncertain. The CDR3 contains 16 residues. V lost 2 bases to trimming and J lost 7 bases, with 21 bases between them. Germline V gene sequence: CDR1 SGHTA, CDR2 FQGNSA. CDR3 region: CASSLNLRETMREQYF. DNA for the CDR3: TGTGCCAGCAGCTTAAACCTAAGAGAGACCATGCGGGAGCAGTACTTC. Based on the CDR3 plus reference TRBV7-2 and TRBJ2-7, the full variable domain is GAGVSQSPSNKVTEKGKDVELRCDPISGHTALYWYRQSLGQGLEFLIYFQGNSAPDKSGLPSDRFSAERTGGSVSTLTIQRTQQEDSAVYLCASSLNLRETMREQYFGPGTRLTVT.

This clonotype was found many times. This chain connects TRBV5-1 to TRBJ2-1; D unclear. The germline V gene has CDR1 SGHRS and CDR2 YFSETQ. This CDR3 contains 15 residues. The V gene lost 4 bases and the J gene lost 0 bases, with 11 bases spanning the gap. In nucleotides, the CDR3 is TGCGCCAGCAGCCAGGACGTTAGCTCCTACAATGAGCAGTTCTTC. This codes for CASSQDVSSYNEQFF.

This clonotype was counted many times. The chain is built from TRBV6-5 and TRBJ2-2; 7 nucleotides match TRBD1. Per the germline V gene, CDR1 is MNHEY and CDR2 is SVGAGI. J was trimmed by 6 bases and V by 4 bases; bases with no gene match: 2. This CDR3 contains 13 residues. CDR3 in DNA: TGTGCCAGCAGTTTACAGGGGCCCGGGGAGCTGTTTTTT. It codes for CASSLQGPGELFF.

This clonotype was counted many times. This chain links TRBV5-1 with TRBJ2-3; tentatively, D is TRBD2 (5 bases). Per germline, CDR1 SGHRS and CDR2 YFSETQ. Trimming left V 5 bases short and J 4 bases short, with 23 bases between. The CDR3 totals 17 residues. CDR3 sequence (DNA): TGCGCCAGCAGTCTTCAGGTGAGAAGCGAGGGAGCAGATACGCAGTATTTT. This encodes CASSLQVRSEGADTQYF. The whole variable domain, filled in from reference TRBV5-1 and TRBJ2-3, reads KAGVTQTPRYLIKTRGQQVTLSCSPISGHRSVSWYQQTPGQGLQFLFEYFSETQRNKGNFPGRFSGRQFSNSRSEMNVSTLELGDSALYLCASSLQVRSEGADTQYFGPGTRLTVL.

This clonotype was counted at least ten times. The V call is TRBV20-1, the J call TRBJ2-7; 8 bases agree with TRBD1. Germline V gives CDR1 DFQATT, CDR2 SNEGSKA (reference sequence). This CDR3 is 11 amino acids long. J was trimmed by 9 bases and V by 6 bases; bases with no gene match: 7. The CDR3 here is CSAGQGLGQYV. The CDR3 DNA reads as TGCAGTGCCGGACAGGGCCTCGGGCAGTACGTC.

This clonotype appeared many times. As DNA, the CDR3 is TGTGCCAGCAGCTTAGGATGGGGTCCTGGCACAGATACGCAGTATTTT. It specifies CASSLGWGPGTDTQYF. V gene TRBV7-2 combines with J gene TRBJ2-3, with D hard to call. V was clipped by 1 base and J by 1 base, with 12 bases between them. This CDR3 region has 16 residues. Germline assignment: CDR1 SGHTA and CDR2 FQGNSA.

This clonotype was picked up many times. The chain combines TRBV2 with TRBJ1-4, with 8 bases identical to TRBD1. The CDR3 loop spans 13 amino acids. Germline assignment: CDR1 SNHLY and CDR2 FYNNEI. V lost 5 bases and J lost 8; bases outside the gene matches: 4. The CDR3 spells CASSKQGGEKLFF. As DNA, the CDR3 is TGTGCCAGCAGTAAACAGGGGGGCGAAAAACTGTTTTTT.

The table lists this clonotype with a few counts. The gene calls are TRBV7-3 and TRBJ2-1; 8 bases are a match to TRBD2. CDR1 and CDR2 from the germline V gene are SGHTA and FQGTGA. V was pared by 4 bases and J by 9 bases, with 14 bases of the junction left unmatched. The CDR3 has 16 amino acids. CDR3 loop: CASSSGGLVGAGEQFF. The CDR3 DNA reads as TGTGCCAGCAGCTCCGGGGGACTAGTGGGGGCGGGTGAGCAGTTCTTC.

This clonotype has at least ten counts. The chain is built from TRBV4-1 and TRBJ1-2, with D possibly TRBD1 on 5 matching bases. V dropped 9 bases and J dropped 3 bases, with 8 bases sitting between them. In germline, CDR1 is MGHRA, CDR2 YSYEKL. The CDR3 totals 11 residues. The CDR3 reads CARGADYGYTF. The CDR3 bases are TGCGCCAGAGGGGCGGACTATGGCTACACCTTC.

Notes on this clonotype: A read error may be the cause here, since a much bigger clone is one base away. The chain is built from TRBV11-2 and TRBJ2-2; D uncertain. CDR3 length: 16 amino acids. Germline V gene data show CDR1 as SGHAT and CDR2 as FQNNGV. V lost 5 bases and J lost 4, with 17 bases in between. The CDR3, as DNA: TGTGCCAGCAGCCAAACACCCAAAGGGCGCACCGGGGAGCTGTTTTTT. Protein product: CASSQTPKGRTGELFF.

The table lists this clonotype with many counts. V is TRBV12-3 or TRBV12-4 and J is TRBJ1-1; D is unresolved. CDR3 size: 12 residues. V shed 3 bases and J shed 6 bases, with 8 bases lying between them. This chain's CDR3 is CASSFLGAEAFF. CDR3 nucleotide sequence: TGTGCCAGCAGTTTCCTAGGCGCTGAAGCTTTCTTT.

The chain has TRBV7-2 and TRBJ1-2; D ambiguous. Per germline, CDR1 SGHTA and CDR2 FQGNSA. This CDR3 is built from 14 residues. The germline V and J ends were trimmed by 5 bases and 5 bases, with 15 bases remaining between them. CDR3 loop: CASSVQQWGYGYTF. The CDR3 nucleotides read TGTGCCAGCAGCGTTCAACAGTGGGGATATGGCTACACCTTC.

This clonotype was seen many times. The rearrangement links TRBV9 to TRBJ2-5; TRBD2 matches at 9 bases. After removal of 4 bases from V and 4 bases from J, the junction contained 17 bases not matched to a gene. This CDR3 has 18 amino acids. The germline V gene encodes CDR1 SGDLS and CDR2 YYNGEE. CDR3 DNA sequence: TGTGCCAGCAGCCTCTCGGCGGGGGTAGCGGGGGTCCTAGAGACCCAGTACTTC. Amino acid sequence: CASSLSAGVAGVLETQYF.

This clonotype was seen many times. V usage is TRBV3-1 and J usage is TRBJ2-2; a weak D match, TRBD2 (5 bases). V lost 6 bases and J 4 bases, leaving 12 bases between the germline ends. Germline CDR1 and CDR2: LGHDT and YNNKEL (reference sequence). This CDR3 comprises 14 residues. CDR3 in amino acids: CASSRGSGTGELFF. CDR3 nucleotides: TGTGCCAGCAGTCGAGGGTCCGGCACCGGGGAGCTGTTTTTT.

The rearrangement joins TRBV19 to TRBJ2-6, with D perhaps TRBD1 or TRBD2 (5 bases each). The CDR3 extends over 15 amino acids. V lost 2 bases, J lost 4 bases, and 9 bases lay in between. The germline gives CDR1 LNHDA, CDR2 SQIVND (reference sequence). The CDR3 sequence: CASSISWDGANVLTF. CDR3 bases: TGTGCCAGTAGTATATCCTGGGACGGGGCCAACGTCCTGACTTTC.

This clonotype occurred many times. The gene calls are TRBV20-1 and TRBJ1-2; D call uncertain. Germline V gene lookup returns CDR1 DFQATT and CDR2 SNEGSKA (reference sequence). V lost 6 bases and J lost 0, with 8 bases in between. CDR3 length equals 12 residues. For the CDR3, the DNA is TGCAGTGCCAGAACAGCTAACTATGGCTACACCTTC. Translation gives CSARTANYGYTF.

There are many counts of this clonotype. The chain combines TRBV7-2 with TRBJ2-7; TRBD1 or TRBD2 may be the D gene (5 bases each). There are 15 residues in the CDR3. The germline gives CDR1 SGHTA, CDR2 FQGNSA. With 2 bases removed from V and 0 bases from J, the gap between germline ends came to 11 bases. CDR3 in DNA: TGTGCCAGCAGCTTAAACCCAGGGAGCTCCTACGAGCAGTACGTC. It yields the protein CASSLNPGSSYEQYV.